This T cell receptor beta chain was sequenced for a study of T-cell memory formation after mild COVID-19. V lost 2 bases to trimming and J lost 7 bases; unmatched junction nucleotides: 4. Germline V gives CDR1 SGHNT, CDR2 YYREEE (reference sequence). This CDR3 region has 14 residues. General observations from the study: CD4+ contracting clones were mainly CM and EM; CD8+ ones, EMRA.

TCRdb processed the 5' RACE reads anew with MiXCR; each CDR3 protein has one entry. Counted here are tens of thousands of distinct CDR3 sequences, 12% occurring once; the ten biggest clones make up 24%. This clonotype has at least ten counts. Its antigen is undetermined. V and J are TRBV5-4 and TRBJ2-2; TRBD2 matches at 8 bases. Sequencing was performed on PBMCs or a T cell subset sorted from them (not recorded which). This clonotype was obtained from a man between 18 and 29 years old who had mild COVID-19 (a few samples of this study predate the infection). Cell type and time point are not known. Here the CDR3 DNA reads TGTGCCAGCAGCTTAGCGGGGGAAATCGGGGAGCTGTTTTTT. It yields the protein CASSLAGEIGELFF. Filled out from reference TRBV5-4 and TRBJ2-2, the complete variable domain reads ETGVTQSPTHLIKTRGQQVTLRCSSQSGHNTVSWYQQALGQGPQFIFQYYREEENGRGNFPPRFSGLQFPNYSSELNVNALELDDSALYLCASSLAGEIGELFFGEGSRLTVL.